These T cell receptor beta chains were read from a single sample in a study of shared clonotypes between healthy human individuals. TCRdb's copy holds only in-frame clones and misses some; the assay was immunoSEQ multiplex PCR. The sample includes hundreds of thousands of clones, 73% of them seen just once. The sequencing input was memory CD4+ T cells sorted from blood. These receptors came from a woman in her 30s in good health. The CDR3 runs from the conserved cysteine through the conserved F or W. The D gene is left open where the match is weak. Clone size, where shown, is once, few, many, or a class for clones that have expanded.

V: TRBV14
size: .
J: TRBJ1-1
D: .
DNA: TGTGCCAGCAGCCAAGACAGGGGCGGTGAAGCTTTCTTT
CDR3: CASSQDRGGEAFF

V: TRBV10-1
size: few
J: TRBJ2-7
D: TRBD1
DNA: TGCGCCAGCAGTGTGTGGACAGGGGACTACGAGCAGTACTTC
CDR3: CASSVWTGDYEQYF

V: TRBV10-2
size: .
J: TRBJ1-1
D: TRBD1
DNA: TGCGCCAGCAGTGATACAGGGGAGGCTTTCTTT
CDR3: CASSDTGEAFF

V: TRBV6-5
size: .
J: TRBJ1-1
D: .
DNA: TGTGCCAGCAGTTACTCAGCAGCTTGGGGCACTGAAGCTTTCTTT
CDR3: CASSYSAAWGTEAFF

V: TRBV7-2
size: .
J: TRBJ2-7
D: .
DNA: TGTGCCAGCAGCTTAGACAGATTCGAGCAGTACTTC
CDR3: CASSLDRFEQYF

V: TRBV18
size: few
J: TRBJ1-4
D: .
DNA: TGTGCCAGCTCACCACGCCTGCCAGGGGACGATTCTAATGAAAAACTGTTTTTT
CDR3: CASSPRLPGDDSNEKLFF

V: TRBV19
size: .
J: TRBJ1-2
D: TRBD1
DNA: TGTGCCAGTAGCGCCCCCGGGACAGGAATTCTAGGCTACACCTTC
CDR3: CASSAPGTGILGYTF

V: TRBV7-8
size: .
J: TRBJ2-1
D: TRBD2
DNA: TGTGCCAGCAGCCCCGGCGGGAGCTCCTACAATGAGCAGTTCTTC
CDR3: CASSPGGSSYNEQFF

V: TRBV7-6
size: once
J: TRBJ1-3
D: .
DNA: TGTGCCAGCAGCCCAACGGCGGCAGCTTACTCTGGAAACACCATATATTTT
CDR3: CASSPTAAAYSGNTIYF

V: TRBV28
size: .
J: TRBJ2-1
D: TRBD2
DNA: TGTGCCAGCAGTTCCCCCGCTCCTAGCGGGAGGGGCAATGAGCAGTTCTTC
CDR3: CASSSPAPSGRGNEQFF

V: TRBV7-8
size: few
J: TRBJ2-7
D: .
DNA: TGTGCCAGCAGCTTAGGGCCCCTCGAGCAGTACTTC
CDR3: CASSLGPLEQYF

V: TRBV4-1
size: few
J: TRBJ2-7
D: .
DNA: TGCGCCAGCAGCCAAGTCCACAGTACAAGCTACGAGCAGTACTTC
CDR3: CASSQVHSTSYEQYF

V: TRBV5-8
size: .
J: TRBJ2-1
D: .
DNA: TGTGCCAGCAGCGAGGGACAACTGGGCGATGAGCAGTTCTTC
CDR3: CASSEGQLGDEQFF

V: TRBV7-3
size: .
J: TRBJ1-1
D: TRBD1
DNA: TGTGCCAGCAGCTTAAAACAGGGGCTACAAGCTTTCTTT
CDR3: CASSLKQGLQAFF

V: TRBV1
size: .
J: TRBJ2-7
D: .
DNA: TGCACCAGCAGCGGACTATTTCGAGAGCGTACCTACGAGCAGTACTTC
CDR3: CTSSGLFRERTYEQYF

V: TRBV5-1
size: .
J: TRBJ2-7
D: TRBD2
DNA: TGCGCCCGGGGGGGCCAAGCCTACGAGCAGTACTTC
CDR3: CARGGQAYEQYF

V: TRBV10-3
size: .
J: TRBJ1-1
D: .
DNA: TGTGCCATCAGTGGCCCCGGAAACACTGAAGCTTTCTTT
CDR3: CAISGPGNTEAFF

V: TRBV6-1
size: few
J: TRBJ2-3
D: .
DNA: TGTGCCAGCAGTGAAGCATTCGGGGGTATGACAGATACGCAGTATTTT
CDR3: CASSEAFGGMTDTQYF

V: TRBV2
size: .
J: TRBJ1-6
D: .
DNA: TGTGCCAGCGAAAGGGAGTACCTCCACTTT
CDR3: CASEREYLHF

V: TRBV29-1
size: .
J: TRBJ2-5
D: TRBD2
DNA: TGCAGCGTGAGGCTAGCGGGAAGGGCAGAGACCCAGTACTTC
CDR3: CSVRLAGRAETQYF

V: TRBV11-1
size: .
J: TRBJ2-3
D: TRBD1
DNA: TGTGCCAGCAGCTGGGAACAGGGGGCGCGCACAGATGCGCAGTATTTT
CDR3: CASSWEQGARTDAQYF

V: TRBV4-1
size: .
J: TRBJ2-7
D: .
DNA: TGCGCCAGCACTCTCACCCCCCGTTTATCTTACGAGCAGTACTTC
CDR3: CASTLTPRLSYEQYF

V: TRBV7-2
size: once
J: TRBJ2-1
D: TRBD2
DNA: TGTGCCAGCAGCGCAGAGATACCTAGCGGGAGGACAGCTGAGCAGTTCTTC
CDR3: CASSAEIPSGRTAEQFF

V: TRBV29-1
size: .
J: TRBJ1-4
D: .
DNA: TGCAGCGTGACGCGGGGGCCTAATGAAAAACTGTTTTTT
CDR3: CSVTRGPNEKLFF

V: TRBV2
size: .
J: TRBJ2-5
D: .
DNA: TGTGCCAGCAGACAGGGCGGGGAGACCCAGTACTTC
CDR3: CASRQGGETQYF

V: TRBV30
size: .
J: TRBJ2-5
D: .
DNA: TGTGCCTGCCAGGGGGGACACTTAGAGACCCAGTACTTC
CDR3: CACQGGHLETQYF

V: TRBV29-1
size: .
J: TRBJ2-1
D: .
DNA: TGCAGCGTTGAAGATCTAGTTCGTGAGCAGTTCTTC
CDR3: CSVEDLVREQFF